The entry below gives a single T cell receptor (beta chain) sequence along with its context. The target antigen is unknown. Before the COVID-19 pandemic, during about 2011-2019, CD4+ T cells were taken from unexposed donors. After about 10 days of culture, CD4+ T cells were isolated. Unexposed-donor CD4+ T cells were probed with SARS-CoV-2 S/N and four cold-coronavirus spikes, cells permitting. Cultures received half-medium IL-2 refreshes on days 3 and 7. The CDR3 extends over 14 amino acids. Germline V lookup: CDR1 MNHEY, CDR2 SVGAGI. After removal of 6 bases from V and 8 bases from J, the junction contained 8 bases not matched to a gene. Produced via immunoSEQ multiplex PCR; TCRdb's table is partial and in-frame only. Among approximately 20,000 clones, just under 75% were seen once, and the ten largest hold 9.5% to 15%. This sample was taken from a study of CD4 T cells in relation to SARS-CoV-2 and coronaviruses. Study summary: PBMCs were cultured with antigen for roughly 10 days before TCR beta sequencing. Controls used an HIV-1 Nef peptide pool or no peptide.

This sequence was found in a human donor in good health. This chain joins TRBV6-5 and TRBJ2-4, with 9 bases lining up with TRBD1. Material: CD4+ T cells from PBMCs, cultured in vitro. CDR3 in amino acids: CASSSGQGGDIQYF. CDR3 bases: TGTGCCAGCAGCTCGGGACAGGGAGGGGACATTCAGTACTTC.